These T cell receptor beta chains were read from a single sample in a study of beta chain features in type 1 diabetes. TCRdb's copy holds only in-frame clones and misses some; the assay was immunoSEQ multiplex PCR. The sample has a few hundred thousand clones, around 21% seen once. Material for sequencing was naive CD4+ T cells from blood. The receptors were sampled from a woman between 35 and 50 years old with type 1 diabetes. CDR3s include the opening cysteine and the closing phenylalanine or tryptophan. D genes are given only for firm matches. Some rows mark clone size as missing; the rest say once, few, many or name a class of expanded clone.

V gene	D gene	CDR3 length	J gene	clone size	CDR3 DNA	CDR3 protein
TRBV29-1	TRBD2	15	TRBJ2-3	few	TGCAGCCCTCAGATACTAGCGGGAGCGGGAGATACGCAGTATTTT	CSPQILAGAGDTQYF
TRBV5-4	NA	12	TRBJ2-7	NA	TGTGCCAGCAGCGAGGACAGCCACGAGCAGTACTTC	CASSEDSHEQYF
TRBV15	NA	14	TRBJ2-1	NA	TGTGCCACCGAAGGGCGGGGGCTCCTAAATGAGCAGTTCTTC	CATEGRGLLNEQFF
TRBV7-9	TRBD1	17	TRBJ2-2	NA	TGTGCCAGCAGCTACCCCCCGGGACAGGGAGTCTCCGGGGAGCTGTTTTTT	CASSYPPGQGVSGELFF
TRBV14	TRBD1	15	TRBJ2-3	few	TGTGCCAGCAGTCACCGGGACAGGGTCACAGATACGCAGTATTTT	CASSHRDRVTDTQYF
TRBV13	TRBD1	15	TRBJ2-7	few	TGTGCCAGCAGCTCCCGACAGGGGAGCTCCTACGAGCAGTACTTC	CASSSRQGSSYEQYF
TRBV28	NA	15	TRBJ2-1	few	TGTGCCAGCTTTAGAACTAGCCGAAAATACAATGAGCAGTTCTTC	CASFRTSRKYNEQFF
TRBV7-2	TRBD2	16	TRBJ2-1	NA	TGTGCCAGCAGTCCAGCGGGGGGGAGCTCCTACAATGAGCAGTTCTTC	CASSPAGGSSYNEQFF
TRBV7-2	NA	17	TRBJ2-3	once	TGTGCCAGCAGCACCTTTGGCGGACAGTCTAGCACAGATACGCAGTATTTT	CASSTFGGQSSTDTQYF
TRBV10-3	NA	13	TRBJ1-1	NA	TGTGCCATCAGTGTAGAACCGAACACTGAAGCTTTCTTT	CAISVEPNTEAFF
TRBV9	TRBD1	16	TRBJ2-7	NA	TGTGCCAGCAGCGTAGCTCCGGACAGGGGAGCATACGAGCAGTACTTC	CASSVAPDRGAYEQYF
TRBV30	NA	12	TRBJ2-7	NA	TGTGCCTGGAGTGGACAGGCTTTGGGGCAGTACTTC	CAWSGQALGQYF
TRBV7-2	TRBD1	14	TRBJ2-7	NA	TGTGCCAGCAGGCCCGGGACAGGAGGTTACGAGCAGTACTTC	CASRPGTGGYEQYF
TRBV30	NA	15	TRBJ1-1	NA	TGTGCCTGGAGTGTTGGGAGCCTCATGAACACTGAAGCTTTCTTT	CAWSVGSLMNTEAFF
TRBV7-9	NA	12	TRBJ1-1	NA	TGTGCCAGCAGCTTAGTGGGGGGGGAAGCTTTCTTT	CASSLVGGEAFF
TRBV7-6	TRBD1	15	TRBJ1-6	NA	TGTGCCAGCAGCCCCCAGACAGGGGGTGGATCACCCCTCCACTTT	CASSPQTGGGSPLHF
TRBV30	NA	14	TRBJ1-5	NA	TGTGCCTGGAGTGTACAGGACGGTAATCAGCCCCAGCATTTT	CAWSVQDGNQPQHF
TRBV5-1	TRBD1	15	TRBJ1-1	few	TGCGCCAGCAGCTTGCCCCAGGGGGCGAGCACTGAAGCTTTCTTT	CASSLPQGASTEAFF
TRBV5-5	NA	11	TRBJ1-6	NA	TGTGCCAGCAGCCTAAATTCACCCCTCCACTTT	CASSLNSPLHF
TRBV9	NA	15	TRBJ1-6	NA	TGTGCCAGCAGCGGAACCGGGGAAAATAATTCACCCCTCCACTTT	CASSGTGENNSPLHF
TRBV25-1	TRBD1	15	TRBJ1-2	NA	TGTGCCAGCAGTGAAGCCGGGACAGGGATCTATGGCTACACCTTC	CASSEAGTGIYGYTF
TRBV5-4	TRBD2	15	TRBJ2-1	few	TGTGCCAGCAGCGACCGGACTAGGTCCTACAATGAGCAGTTCTTC	CASSDRTRSYNEQFF
TRBV15	NA	18	TRBJ2-6	few	TGTGCCACCAGCAGAGGTGGGACACAAACGTCTGGGGCCAACGTCCTGACTTTC	CATSRGGTQTSGANVLTF
TRBV6-6	NA	16	TRBJ1-1	NA	TGTGCCAGCAGTTACAGGATCGGGGGACTGAACACTGAAGCTTTCTTT	CASSYRIGGLNTEAFF
TRBV10-3	NA	14	TRBJ2-3	NA	TGTGCCATCGCGGACTTACCTAACACAGATACGCAGTATTTT	CAIADLPNTDTQYF
TRBV29-1	NA	15	TRBJ1-4	few	TGCAGCGTTCTTGGTCAGGGAGGTTTTAATGAAAAACTGTTTTTT	CSVLGQGGFNEKLFF
TRBV29-1	TRBD1	13	TRBJ2-7	few	TGCAGCGTTGTGGGGGACAGCTCCTACGAGCAGTACTTC	CSVVGDSSYEQYF
TRBV5-1	TRBD1	15	TRBJ2-7	NA	TGCGCCAGCAGCCCGGGACAGGGGCGTGGAGACGAGCAGTACTTC	CASSPGQGRGDEQYF
TRBV11-2	NA	15	TRBJ1-4	few	TGTGCCAGCAGCCACGCGAGGGGCGGGAGTGAAAAACTGTTTTTT	CASSHARGGSEKLFF
TRBV7-2	TRBD2	15	TRBJ2-7	NA	TGTGCCAGCAGCTTTTCGAGCGGGAGCCAGAACGAGCAGTACTTC	CASSFSSGSQNEQYF
TRBV7-9	NA	15	TRBJ2-5	NA	TGTGCCAGCAGCTTAGGAGGGCAGCCTCAAGAGACCCAGTACTTC	CASSLGGQPQETQYF
TRBV6-5	NA	14	TRBJ2-5	few	TGTGCCAGCAGTACTCCCCTCACCCAAGAGACCCAGTACTTC	CASSTPLTQETQYF
TRBV7-9	TRBD2	18	TRBJ2-3	NA	TGTGCCAGCAGCTTTACTAGCGGGGGACCTGCTAGCACAGATACGCAGTATTTT	CASSFTSGGPASTDTQYF
TRBV27	NA	15	TRBJ2-7	NA	TGTGCCAGCAGTTTTTCCCCGGGAGCCGCATACGAGCAGTACTTC	CASSFSPGAAYEQYF
TRBV29-1	NA	12	TRBJ2-7	NA	TGCAGCGTTGGCCGGTACTCCTACGAGCAGTACTTC	CSVGRYSYEQYF
TRBV4-3	NA	16	TRBJ1-1	NA	TGCGCCAGCAGCCAGAATGGGGCTTCCTCGGACACTGAAGCTTTCTTT	CASSQNGASSDTEAFF
TRBV20-1	TRBD2	11	TRBJ2-1	few	TGCAGTGCTAGAGATCGACTAGCGGTGCTCTTC	CSARDRLAVLF
TRBV6-5	NA	12	TRBJ1-5	few	TGTGCCAGCAGTTCTCCTAATCAGCCCCAGCATTTT	CASSSPNQPQHF
TRBV5-4	TRBD2	14	TRBJ2-1	few	TGTGCCAGCAGGGATGGACTAGCGGACAATGAGCAGTTCTTC	CASRDGLADNEQFF